The next 16 T cell receptor beta chains were all read from a single sample in a study of cytomegalovirus exposure and HLA in healthy donors. Use of 60 Vbeta and 13 Jbeta primers characterized the PCR. Only in-frame clones appear in the TCRdb table, and some are missing; sequencing was by immunoSEQ multiplex PCR. The sample contains some 150,000 clones, 75% to 85% of which appear only once. Sequencing was performed on PBMCs. The receptors were gathered from a man in his forties or fifties in good health and CMV-seronegative.

This chain uses TRBV5-1 with TRBJ1-2; D possibly corresponds to TRBD1 (5 bases). CDR3 size: 13 residues. Germline values: CDR1 SGHRS, CDR2 YFSETQ. V was clipped by 4 bases and J by 11 bases, with 18 bases between them. The CDR3 DNA follows: TGCGCCAGCAGCGACCCAGGCAGGGAGGGATACACCTTC. Translated: CASSDPGREGYTF. The full variable domain, rest sourced from reference TRBV5-1 and TRBJ1-2, is KAGVTQTPRYLIKTRGQQVTLSCSPISGHRSVSWYQQTPGQGLQFLFEYFSETQRNKGNFPGRFSGRQFSNSRSEMNVSTLELGDSALYLCASSDPGREGYTFGSGTRLTVV.

This chain connects TRBV9 to TRBJ1-1, with a tentative D call TRBD1 (6 bases). Per the germline V gene, CDR1 is SGDLS and CDR2 is YYNGEE. Trimming removed 6 bases at V and 5 bases at J, with 17 bases between. This CDR3 has 14 amino acids. The CDR3 region has the DNA TGTGCCAGCAACAGGGATGGGCTGTTTACTGAAGCTTTCTTT. This codes for CASNRDGLFTEAFF.

This sequence joins TRBV6-5 and TRBJ1-5, with 9 bases fitting TRBD1. With 5 bases clipped from V and 9 bases from J, the junction kept 11 bases outside the gene matches. CDR3 size: 15 residues. From germline, CDR1 is MNHEY and CDR2 SVGAGI. This CDR3 is CASSTGQGGMRPQHF. The CDR3 DNA reads TGTGCCAGCAGTACGGGACAGGGTGGTATGCGGCCCCAGCATTTT.

The chain has TRBV6-5 and TRBJ2-7, with 7 bases lining up with TRBD1. Germline-derived CDR1 and CDR2 are MNHEY and SVGAGI. The CDR3 covers 16 residues. V was clipped by 2 bases and J by 9 bases; unmatched bases: 16. The CDR3 nucleotides are TGTGCCAGCAGTTACGACAGGGCGGGCGACTCGCGTGGGCAGTACTTC. It encodes CASSYDRAGDSRGQYF.

This clone has a handful of counts. The V and J genes are TRBV13 and TRBJ2-3; 9 nucleotides agree with TRBD1. The CDR3 contains 19 residues. Germline V CDR1 and CDR2: PRHDT, FYEKMQ (reference sequence). Unmatched junction bases numbered 15, after V lost 5 bases and J lost 0 bases. CDR3 nucleotides: TGTGCCAGCAGCGGACAGCCCGGGACAGGGCATTCTAGCACAGATACGCAGTATTTT. Its translation is CASSGQPGTGHSSTDTQYF.

The J gene is TRBJ2-1, the V gene TRBV14; 10 positions match TRBD2. The germline gives CDR1 SGHDN, CDR2 FVKESK. The junction had 3 bases not matched to a gene; V was cut back by 6 bases and J by 1 base. The length of the CDR3 is 15 residues. CDR3 nucleotide sequence: TGTGCCAGCAGTCAACTAGCGGGATCCTACAATGAGCAGTTCTTC. This sequence encodes CASSQLAGSYNEQFF.

This chain connects TRBV5-1 to TRBJ2-2, with D perhaps matching TRBD2 (6 bases). The CDR3 is 16 amino acids. The ends were cut back, 0 bases at V and 4 bases at J, with 13 bases in the middle. CDR1 and CDR2 (germline): SGHRS, YFSETQ. Here the CDR3 reads CASSLAGSRGTGELFF. The DNA for the CDR3 is TGCGCCAGCAGCTTGGCCGGGAGCCGAGGCACCGGGGAGCTGTTTTTT.

V and J are TRBV6-5 and TRBJ1-6, with D possibly being TRBD1 (6 bases). Germline-derived CDR1 and CDR2 are MNHEY and SVGAGI. V dropped 3 bases and J dropped 6 bases, with 12 bases sitting between them. The CDR3 runs 15 residues. CDR3: CASSYFRTANSPLHF. DNA of the CDR3: TGTGCCAGCAGTTATTTCCGGACAGCTAATTCACCCCTCCACTTT.

V gene TRBV7-2 combines with J gene TRBJ1-2; D is uncertain. This CDR3 is 15 amino acids long. Per the germline V gene, CDR1 is SGHTA and CDR2 is FQGNSA. V lost 2 bases and J 0 bases, leaving 10 bases between the germline ends. The chain's CDR3 is CASSLSQAANYGYTF. CDR3 DNA: TGTGCCAGCAGCTTATCCCAGGCAGCTAACTATGGCTACACCTTC. Drawing the rest from reference TRBV7-2 and TRBJ1-2, the complete variable domain is GAGVSQSPSNKVTEKGKDVELRCDPISGHTALYWYRQSLGQGLEFLIYFQGNSAPDKSGLPSDRFSAERTGGSVSTLTIQRTQQEDSAVYLCASSLSQAANYGYTFGSGTRLTVV.

The rearrangement joins TRBV6-1 to TRBJ1-4; D unresolved. Trimming pared 6 bases from V and 11 bases from J, leaving 19 bases between. The germline CDR1 and CDR2 sequences are MNHNS and SASEGT. CDR3 length: 14 residues. The CDR3 coding sequence is TGTGCCAGCAGCCCTAAAGACACCTCTGGGAAACTGTTTTTT. Encoded protein: CASSPKDTSGKLFF.

The J gene is TRBJ1-1, the V gene TRBV7-3; 7 bases align to TRBD1. V was pared by 5 bases and J by 10 bases, with 10 bases of the junction left unmatched. The length of the CDR3 is 13 residues. Germline values: CDR1 SGHTA, CDR2 FQGTGA. As DNA, the CDR3 is TGTGCCAGCAGCCCCCAAGGCCAGGGGGGAGCTTTCTTT. Protein sequence: CASSPQGQGGAFF. The complete variable domain, with remaining parts taken from reference TRBV7-3 and TRBJ1-1, reads GAGVSQTPSNKVTEKGKYVELRCDPISGHTALYWYRQSLGQGPEFLIYFQGTGAADDSGLPNDRFFAVRPEGSVSTLKIQRTERGDSAVYLCASSPQGQGGAFFGQGTRLTVV.

This clone has a handful of counts. V usage is TRBV28 and J usage is TRBJ2-2; perhaps TRBD1 as D (5 bases). The V end lost 6 bases, the J end lost 3 bases, and 17 bases lay between the germline ends. The CDR3 covers 16 residues. Germline CDR1 and CDR2: MDHEN and SYDVKM. The CDR3 sequence is CASRVQSRVDTGELFF. The CDR3 region has the DNA TGTGCCAGCAGAGTACAGAGCAGGGTAGACACCGGGGAGCTGTTTTTT.

The rearrangement uses TRBV5-5 and TRBJ1-1, with TRBD1 matching over 7 bases. The trim removed 5 bases at V and 4 bases at J, leaving 8 bases unmatched. The CDR3 is 14 amino acids. Germline assignment: CDR1 SGHKS and CDR2 YYEKEE (reference sequence). The CDR3 is CASRFRQGRTEAFF. CDR3 bases: TGTGCCAGCAGATTCAGACAGGGCCGCACTGAAGCTTTCTTT. Full variable domain (missing parts from reference TRBV5-5 and TRBJ1-1): DAGVTQSPTHLIKTRGQQVTLRCSPISGHKSVSWYQQVLGQGPQFIFQYYEKEERGRGNFPDRFSARQFPNYSSELNVNALLLGDSALYLCASRFRQGRTEAFFGQGTRLTVV.

V is TRBV5-1 and J is TRBJ1-5; the D is unclear. The V gene's germline CDR1 is SGHRS and CDR2 YFSETQ. V lost 1 base and J lost 2, with 13 bases in between. This CDR3 is built from 16 residues. This CDR3 is CASSLSGEVGNQPQHF. The DNA for the CDR3 is TGCGCCAGCAGCTTGTCTGGGGAGGTGGGCAATCAGCCCCAGCATTTT.

V usage is TRBV5-1 and J usage is TRBJ2-1; D might be TRBD1 (7 bases). In germline, CDR1 is SGHRS, CDR2 YFSETQ. V lost 4 bases and J 0 bases, leaving 14 bases between the germline ends. The CDR3 contains 16 residues. In DNA form, the CDR3 reads TGCGCCAGCAGCCCAGGGGGGTCGAGCTCCTACAATGAGCAGTTCTTC. This translates into CASSPGGSSSYNEQFF. Supplemented by reference TRBV5-1 and TRBJ2-1, the full variable domain reads KAGVTQTPRYLIKTRGQQVTLSCSPISGHRSVSWYQQTPGQGLQFLFEYFSETQRNKGNFPGRFSGRQFSNSRSEMNVSTLELGDSALYLCASSPGGSSSYNEQFFGPGTRLTVL.

V usage is TRBV5-6 and J usage is TRBJ1-4; possible D gene TRBD1, 6 bases. The CDR3 totals 16 residues. Looked up from germline, CDR1 is SGHDT and CDR2 is YYEEEE. The V end was cut by 1 base, the J end by 4 bases, with 14 bases between. CDR3 in DNA: TGTGCCAGCAGCTTGAGTTCGGACAGATATAATGAAAAACTGTTTTTT. Translated, it gives CASSLSSDRYNEKLFF.